This TCR beta chain derives from a study of cytomegalovirus exposure and HLA in healthy donors. All donors participated as healthy donors of bone marrow. Germline CDR1 SEHNR, CDR2 FQNEAQ (reference sequence). The V and J ends lost 2 bases and 0 bases respectively, with 5 bases between them. The CDR3 consists of 13 residues. PCR amplification relied on 60 Vbeta primers (plus 13 Jbeta primers). Profiling relied on immunoSEQ multiplex PCR, and the TCRdb table lists in-frame clones only, not all of them. The table shows approximately 130,000 clones, with roughly 79% occurring only once. Input material: PBMCs. The source of this sequence is a boy aged 2-15 years in good health and CMV-seronegative. The rearrangement joins TRBV7-9 to TRBJ2-7; no reliable D call. CDR3 protein: CASSLFGSYEQYF. The CDR3 coding sequence is TGTGCCAGCAGCTTATTCGGCTCCTACGAGCAGTACTTC.